Each of the 19 T cell receptor beta chains below was sequenced from the same sample in a study of chemoradiotherapy in HPV16-positive cancers. TCRdb keeps only in-frame clones here, not all; method: immunoSEQ multiplex PCR. The sample contains under 85,000 clones, around nine tenths of which appear only once. This material consisted of blood, taken from a patient who underwent chemoradiotherapy. These TCRs come from a human donor with HPV-associated anogenital cancer.

The chain combines TRBV7-2 with TRBJ1-1, with D perhaps TRBD1 (5 bases). CDR3 length: 14 residues. V lost 1 base, J lost 11 bases, and 17 bases lay in between. Germline V CDR1 and CDR2: SGHTA, FQGNSA. The CDR3 loop is CASSLVGGGPFAFF. In nucleotides, the CDR3 is TGTGCCAGCAGCTTAGTTGGGGGAGGGCCGTTCGCTTTCTTT.

The rearrangement joins TRBV6-1 to TRBJ1-3; 7 bases match TRBD1. V lost 7 bases, J lost 4 bases, and 4 bases stayed unmatched. This CDR3 contains 13 residues. Per germline, CDR1 MNHNS and CDR2 SASEGT. DNA for the CDR3: TGTGCCAGCATGCCGGGACAGGGAAACACCATATATTTT. This sequence encodes CASMPGQGNTIYF.

The chain recombines TRBV5-4 with TRBJ2-5, with unresolved D. The CDR3 has 14 residues. V lost 5 bases and J 2 bases, leaving 13 bases between the germline ends. CDR1 is SGHNT and CDR2 is YYREEE in the germline V gene (reference sequence). The CDR3 DNA reads TGTGCCAGCAGAGCTGCGGACCGGCAAGAGACCCAGTACTTC. Translating it yields CASRAADRQETQYF.

The CDR3 DNA is TGTGCCAGCAGTCGGACCCAGCCGGGACAGGGGATCGCCGGGGAGCTGTTTTTT. It yields the protein CASSRTQPGQGIAGELFF. The chain has TRBV7-6 and TRBJ2-2, with TRBD1 identical over 10 bases. Germline CDR1 is SGHVS and CDR2 is FNYEAQ. Trimming cost V 6 bases and J 6 bases; bases outside gene matches: 16. The CDR3 consists of 18 residues.

This clone was seen a handful of times. The chain links TRBV28 to TRBJ1-1; a weak D match, TRBD1 (5 bases). The CDR3 has 13 amino acids. Germline loops: CDR1 MDHEN, CDR2 SYDVKM. Trimming removed 7 bases at V and 3 bases at J, with 12 bases between. The CDR3 region has the DNA TGTGCCAGCATTCCGCAGGGAGACACTGAAGCTTTCTTT. Translating it yields CASIPQGDTEAFF.

A word on this clone: Other DNA sequences in this specimen translate into the identical CDR3. J is TRBJ1-1 and V is TRBV27, with a weak D call TRBD1 (6 bases). Germline V gives CDR1 MNHEY, CDR2 SMNVEV (reference sequence). CDR3 length: 14 amino acids. V lost 3 bases, J lost 0 bases, and 8 bases lay in between. The CDR3 DNA sequence: TGTGCCAGCAGTTTCGACAGGATGAACACTGAAGCTTTCTTT. Encoded protein: CASSFDRMNTEAFF.

CDR3 loop: CASSLGSYEQYF. The CDR3 nucleotides are TGTGCCAGCTCACTTGGCAGCTACGAGCAGTACTTC. The V call is TRBV18, the J call TRBJ2-7, with unresolved D. Germline CDR1 is KGHSH and CDR2 is LQKENI. The CDR3 totals 12 residues. The V end was cut by 4 bases, the J end by 3 bases, with 7 bases between.

V and J are TRBV5-4 and TRBJ1-1, with a tentative D call TRBD1 (6 bases). The V gene's germline CDR1 is SGHNT and CDR2 YYREEE (reference sequence). CDR3 size: 16 residues. Trimming removed 4 bases from V and 0 bases from J, with 16 bases in between. CDR3 sequence reads: CASSVGQRFMNTEAFF. The CDR3 DNA sequence: TGTGCCAGCAGCGTTGGACAGAGATTTATGAACACTGAAGCTTTCTTT.

The chain recombines TRBV27 with TRBJ2-5; 11 bases are a match to TRBD2. Germline V gene data show CDR1 as MNHEY and CDR2 as SMNVEV (reference sequence). Germline trimming cut 9 bases from V and 4 bases from J; bases unmatched to any gene: 4. The CDR3 length is 13 residues. The DNA for the CDR3 is TGTGCCAGTGGAGGACTAGCGGGAGAGACCCAGTACTTC. The encoded protein is CASGGLAGETQYF.

This chain uses TRBV6-5 with TRBJ2-7; D gene ambiguous. The V gene lost 5 bases and the J gene lost 3 bases, with 5 bases spanning the gap. This CDR3 region has 11 residues. From germline, CDR1 is MNHEY and CDR2 SVGAGI. CDR3 region: CASSTSYEQYF. CDR3 in DNA: TGTGCCAGCAGTACCAGCTACGAGCAGTACTTC.

The chain links TRBV12-5 to TRBJ1-1, with D unresolved. This CDR3 comprises 13 residues. Germline V gives CDR1 LGHNT, CDR2 FRNRAP. Trimming stripped 1 base from V and 4 bases from J, with 7 bases between. The CDR3 loop reads CASGLEAGTEAFF. In nucleotides, the CDR3 is TGTGCTAGTGGTTTGGAAGCGGGCACTGAAGCTTTCTTT.

This clone was recorded a few times. V and J are TRBV5-6 and TRBJ2-2; 7 positions match TRBD2. The CDR3 extends over 16 amino acids. Germline V gene sequence: CDR1 SGHDT, CDR2 YYEEEE. V was pared by 5 bases and J by 3 bases, with 10 bases of the junction left unmatched. The CDR3 sequence: CASRLSPSGYTGELFF. CDR3 bases: TGTGCCAGCAGGCTTTCCCCTAGCGGCTACACCGGGGAGCTGTTTTTT.

This clone was detected only a few times. The chain links TRBV19 to TRBJ1-1; D gene unclear. Germline CDR1 is LNHDA and CDR2 is SQIVND (reference sequence). The CDR3 is made up of 9 amino acids. V lost 9 bases and J 9 bases, leaving 8 bases between the germline ends. CDR3 in DNA: TGTGCCAGCGACAAAAAAGCTTTCTTT. Translating it yields CASDKKAFF.

This clone was seen just once. The chain carries TRBV25-1 and TRBJ1-3; D is ambiguous. This CDR3 is built from 15 residues. Germline values: CDR1 MGHDK, CDR2 SYGVNS. Trimming removed 7 bases at V and 0 bases at J, with 13 bases between. The chain's CDR3 is CASTSTGASGNTIYF. CDR3 sequence (DNA): TGTGCCAGCACCTCAACTGGAGCCTCTGGAAACACCATATATTTT.

This clone has only one observation. The chain couples TRBV7-6 to TRBJ2-1; 7 bases map to TRBD2. Germline V gene sequence: CDR1 SGHVS, CDR2 FNYEAQ. CDR3 length: 15 residues. J lost 2 bases, V lost 5 bases, and 6 bases had no gene match. The CDR3 nucleotides read TGTGCCAGCAGCCTAAGACTAGCAACCTACAATGAGCAGTTCTTC. It codes for CASSLRLATYNEQFF.

The chain joins TRBV21-1 to TRBJ2-2; whether TRBD2, the table's D call, matches the DNA was not checked. TRBV21-1 is given as a pseudogene. This CDR3 comprises 18 residues. The CDR3 sequence is CASSGPGTSGGGTGELFF. CDR3 DNA sequence: TGTGCCAGCAGCGGACCCGGGACTAGCGGGGGAGGCACCGGGGAGCTGTTTTTT.

The rearrangement links TRBV19 to TRBJ2-3; D uncertain. V lost 6 bases to trimming and J lost 1 base, with 14 bases between them. The CDR3 covers 15 residues. Germline CDR1 LNHDA, CDR2 SQIVND (reference sequence). CDR3 loop: CASRGVGNRTDTQYF. The CDR3 DNA follows: TGTGCCAGTAGAGGAGTAGGGAACCGCACAGATACGCAGTATTTT. The full variable domain, rest sourced from reference TRBV19 and TRBJ2-3, is DGGITQSPKYLFRKEGQNVTLSCEQNLNHDAMYWYRQDPGQGLRLIYYSQIVNDFQKGDIAEGYSVSREKKESFPLTVTSAQKNPTAFYLCASRGVGNRTDTQYFGPGTRLTVL.

V gene TRBV7-9 combines with J gene TRBJ1-6; unclear D gene. The germline V and J ends were trimmed by 5 bases and 8 bases, with 7 bases remaining between them. Germline V CDR1 and CDR2: SEHNR, FQNEAQ (reference sequence). This CDR3 comprises 12 residues. As DNA, the CDR3 is TGTGCCAGCAGCGCCTTCGATTCACCCCTCCACTTT. Its protein is CASSAFDSPLHF. Combining the CDR3 with reference TRBV7-9 and TRBJ1-6 gives the whole variable domain DTGVSQNPRHKITKRGQNVTFRCDPISEHNRLYWYRQTLGQGPEFLTYFQNEAQLEKSRLLSDRFSAERPKGSFSTLEIQRTEQGDSAMYLCASSAFDSPLHFGNGTRLTVT.

The genes are TRBV19 and TRBJ1-1; 7 positions match TRBD1. The CDR3 is 15 amino acids. V shed 1 base and J 2 bases; nucleotides not matched to a gene: 4. CDR1 is LNHDA, CDR2 SQIVND, per germline (reference sequence). The CDR3 DNA reads as TGTGCCAGTAGTATAGTAGGGACAGTAAACACTGAAGCTTTCTTT. It translates to CASSIVGTVNTEAFF.